These 25 T cell receptor beta chains originate from one sample sequenced in a study of early T cells in non-severe SARS-CoV-2 infection. TCRdb itself ran the 5' RACE reads through MiXCR, one entry per CDR3 protein. The table includes tens of thousands of distinct CDR3 sequences, more than 8% detected once. The input for sequencing was whole blood, taken at baseline. The receptor set was obtained from an adult who was a healthcare worker with PCR-confirmed SARS-CoV-2 infection or an uninfected control (not recorded which).

The chain employs TRBV29-1 and TRBJ1-5, with 9 bases aligning to TRBD1. The CDR3 runs to 14 residues. V lost 8 bases, J lost 4 bases, and 9 bases stayed unmatched. Germline V gives CDR1 SQVTM, CDR2 ANQGSEA. The CDR3 here is CSFARGTGNQPQHF. The CDR3 bases are TGCAGCTTCGCACGCGGGACAGGGAATCAGCCCCAGCATTTT.

J is TRBJ2-5 and V is TRBV5-1; weak D call: TRBD1 (6 bases). Germline CDR1 reads SGHRS; CDR2 reads YFSETQ. This CDR3 has 14 residues. V was cut by 3 bases and J by 5 bases, with 14 bases left in between. The DNA of the CDR3 is TGCGCCAGCAGCTCAACAGGGTTAGGCGAGACCCAGTACTTC. This translates into CASSSTGLGETQYF. The full variable domain, with the rest looked up from reference TRBV5-1 and TRBJ2-5, is KAGVTQTPRYLIKTRGQQVTLSCSPISGHRSVSWYQQTPGQGLQFLFEYFSETQRNKGNFPGRFSGRQFSNSRSEMNVSTLELGDSALYLCASSSTGLGETQYFGPGTRLLVL.

This clonotype has a handful of counts. This sequence joins TRBV11-1 and TRBJ2-2; 9 nucleotides agree with TRBD2. The germline CDR1 and CDR2 sequences are SGHAT and FQDESV (reference sequence). The CDR3 loop spans 16 amino acids. V dropped 5 bases and J dropped 7; count of bases not matched to a gene: 11. The CDR3: CASSPRAGGRFGELFF. The CDR3 DNA reads TGTGCCAGCAGCCCCCGTGCGGGAGGGCGGTTCGGGGAGCTGTTTTTT.

This clonotype was observed a handful of times. V is TRBV6-2 or TRBV6-3 and J is TRBJ1-1, with 8 positions matching TRBD1. Germline-derived CDR1 and CDR2 are MNHEY and SVGEGT. J lost 4 bases, V lost 2 bases, and 3 bases had no gene match. The CDR3 spans 14 residues. For the CDR3, the DNA is TGTGCCAGCAGTTACCTTGGACAGGGCACTGAAGCTTTCTTT. Its protein product is CASSYLGQGTEAFF.

This clonotype has a count of ten or more. V gene TRBV21-1 combines with J gene TRBJ1-4; the DNA was not compared with TRBD1, the D call given in the table. TRBV21-1 is an annotated pseudogene. The CDR3 runs 15 residues. The CDR3 DNA reads as TGTGCCAGCAGCACCGTACAGGGCGAGGATGAAAAACTGTTTTTT. Protein sequence: CASSTVQGEDEKLFF.

This clonotype occurred a few times. This chain uses TRBV7-3 with TRBJ2-2; unclear D gene. The CDR3 is 16 residues long. The germline V gene has CDR1 SGHTA and CDR2 FQGTGA. The V end was cut by 3 bases, the J end by 1 base, with 12 bases between. In nucleotides, the CDR3 is TGTGCCAGCAGCTTTTTCGCCCCTCGGAACACCGGGGAGCTGTTTTTT. It encodes CASSFFAPRNTGELFF.

The table lists this clonotype with a few counts. The CDR3 DNA reads TGTGCCAGCAGCAACAGGAACACTGAAGCTTTCTTT. It specifies CASSNRNTEAFF. The chain is built from TRBV6-2 or TRBV6-3 and TRBJ1-1; D is undetermined. The length of the CDR3 is 12 residues. V lost 6 bases, J lost 1 base, and 6 bases lay in between. The germline V gene has CDR1 MNHEY and CDR2 SVGEGT.

This rearrangement joins TRBV5-1 to TRBJ1-1, with 10 nucleotides matching TRBD1. V shed 0 bases, J shed 5 bases, and the junction held 7 bases outside the gene matches. CDR1 is SGHRS and CDR2 is YFSETQ in the germline V gene. The CDR3 spans 16 residues. CDR3 sequence: CASSLDPGQGLTEAFF. The CDR3 DNA reads TGCGCCAGCAGCTTGGATCCGGGACAGGGGTTAACTGAAGCTTTCTTT.

This clonotype appeared a few times. The chain recombines TRBV6-6 with TRBJ1-3; no reliable D call. Germline V gene lookup returns CDR1 MNHNY and CDR2 SVGAGI (reference sequence). This CDR3 is built from 18 residues. Trimming cost V 11 bases and J 0 bases, with 26 bases left between them. CDR3 in DNA: TGTGCCTCCCCCCCAGGCGTGGTGGACCTCTTCTCTGGAAACACCATATATTTT. Amino acid sequence: CASPPGVVDLFSGNTIYF.

This clonotype was detected many times. This chain links TRBV29-1 with TRBJ2-7, with D possibly TRBD2 on 5 matching bases. The V gene's germline CDR1 is SQVTM and CDR2 ANQGSEA. The V and J ends lost 2 bases and 2 bases respectively, with 25 bases between them. CDR3 length equals 18 residues. The CDR3 nucleotides read TGCAGCGTTGAATCTGGACGGCAGGAGGTCTTCAAAGCCTACGAGCAGTACTTC. Translation: CSVESGRQEVFKAYEQYF.

This clonotype was seen ten or more times. V is TRBV18 and J is TRBJ1-1; D is unclear. CDR3 size: 14 residues. Trimming pared 1 base from V and 1 base from J, leaving 7 bases between. Germline CDR1 and CDR2: KGHSH and LQKENI. DNA for the CDR3: TGTGCCAGCTCACCACGAGGTAGGAACACTGAAGCTTTCTTT. Translating it yields CASSPRGRNTEAFF. Full variable domain (missing parts from reference TRBV18 and TRBJ1-1): NAGVMQNPRHLVRRRGQEARLRCSPMKGHSHVYWYRQLPEEGLKFMVYLQKENIIDESGMPKERFSAEFPKEGPSILRIQQVVRGDSAAYFCASSPRGRNTEAFFGQGTRLTVV.

This clonotype turned up a few times. This rearrangement joins TRBV4-1 to TRBJ2-3; 10 positions agree with TRBD2. The CDR3 runs 18 residues. After removal of 1 base from V and 0 bases from J, the junction contained 7 bases not matched to a gene. Germline V lookup: CDR1 MGHRA, CDR2 YSYEKL. CDR3 residues: CASSQVGTSGASTDTQYF. CDR3 nucleotide sequence: TGCGCCAGCAGCCAAGTGGGAACTAGCGGGGCTAGCACAGATACGCAGTATTTT.

This clonotype was counted a few times. The rearrangement joins TRBV18 to TRBJ1-6, with D hard to call. Germline-derived CDR1 and CDR2 are KGHSH and LQKENI. The CDR3 contains 11 residues. Trimming took off 3 bases at V and 14 bases at J, with 8 bases between the two ends. The DNA for the CDR3 is TGTGCCAGCTCACCGGGTGAGACCCTCCACTTT. This translates into CASSPGETLHF.

The table lists this clonotype with many counts. V and J are TRBV7-2 and TRBJ2-3; D is undetermined. This CDR3 is 12 amino acids long. Germline V gives CDR1 SGHTA, CDR2 FQGNSA. V lost 2 bases, J lost 6 bases, and 6 bases lay in between. The CDR3 spells CASSLITDTQYF. The CDR3 coding sequence is TGTGCCAGCAGCTTAATCACCGATACGCAGTATTTT.

This clonotype was observed at least ten times. The chain combines TRBV28 with TRBJ2-7; 9 nucleotides match TRBD1. The CDR3 sequence is 16 residues long. V shed 4 bases, J shed 0 bases, and the junction held 7 bases outside the gene matches. Germline V lookup: CDR1 MDHEN, CDR2 SYDVKM. CDR3 amino acids: CASSSDGQGPSYEQYF. In DNA, the CDR3 is TGTGCCAGCAGTTCAGATGGACAGGGGCCCTCCTACGAGCAGTACTTC.

The rearrangement uses TRBV28 and TRBJ1-5, with a possible D match to TRBD1 (6 bases). V shed 0 bases and J shed 4 bases, with 10 bases lying between them. The germline V gene has CDR1 MDHEN and CDR2 SYDVKM. This CDR3 is built from 15 residues. The CDR3 loop reads CASSLWGAGNQPQHF. The DNA for the CDR3 is TGTGCCAGCAGTTTATGGGGGGCGGGGAATCAGCCCCAGCATTTT.

This clonotype has more than one count but fewer than ten. The chain is built from TRBV20-1 and TRBJ2-7; D may be TRBD1 (6 bases). V dropped 4 bases and J dropped 2 bases, with 12 bases sitting between them. CDR3 size: 13 residues. Per germline, CDR1 DFQATT and CDR2 SNEGSKA (reference sequence). The CDR3 is CSAKPGQTYEQYF. The DNA of the CDR3 is TGCAGTGCTAAACCGGGACAAACCTACGAGCAGTACTTC.

This clonotype was seen more than once but under ten times. This chain joins TRBV3-1 and TRBJ1-1; perhaps TRBD1 as D (5 bases). Germline CDR1 is LGHDT and CDR2 is YNNKEL (reference sequence). V was pared by 1 base and J by 6 bases, with 15 bases between. This CDR3 has 15 amino acids. This chain's CDR3 is CASSQGAGSSSEAFF. DNA of the CDR3: TGTGCCAGCAGCCAAGGTGCAGGGAGTAGCTCTGAAGCTTTCTTT.

The chain recombines TRBV5-4 with TRBJ2-5, with TRBD2 matching over 14 bases. Germline CDR1 SGHNT, CDR2 YYREEE (reference sequence). There are 16 residues in the CDR3. Trimming took 4 bases from V and 5 from J; bases not matched to a gene: 7. This chain's CDR3 is CASSATSGRAEETQYF. For the CDR3, the DNA is TGTGCCAGCAGCGCGACTAGCGGGAGGGCCGAGGAGACCCAGTACTTC.

The J gene is TRBJ2-5, the V gene TRBV7-6; a possible D gene is TRBD2 (5 bases). CDR3 length equals 17 residues. The V gene lost 1 base and the J gene lost 4 bases, with 19 bases spanning the gap. From germline, CDR1 is SGHVS and CDR2 FNYEAQ. CDR3 sequence reads: CASSLVGPMGGGETQYF. The CDR3 bases are TGTGCCAGCAGCTTAGTAGGACCTATGGGCGGAGGAGAGACCCAGTACTTC.

The CDR3 here is CATSEQGYGYTF. The CDR3 DNA reads as TGTGCCACCAGTGAACAGGGCTATGGCTACACCTTC. The chain employs TRBV24-1 and TRBJ1-2; a weak D match, TRBD1 (6 bases). Trimming removed 4 bases at V and 4 bases at J, with 6 bases between. The CDR3 spans 12 residues. Germline values: CDR1 KGHDR, CDR2 SFDVKD.

This clonotype showed up just a few times. The chain joins TRBV7-9 to TRBJ2-7; 10 bases are shared with TRBD1. Germline CDR1 is SEHNR and CDR2 is FQNEAQ (reference sequence). J gave up 4 bases and V 5 bases, and 5 bases lay outside the gene matches. The length of the CDR3 is 14 residues. CDR3 region: CASSRGQGTYEQYF. Here the CDR3 DNA reads TGTGCCAGCAGCCGGGGACAGGGGACTTACGAGCAGTACTTC.

As for this clonotype: Given a much more abundant clone one base away, this may be a read error. The conserved closing phenylalanine or tryptophan is absent in this CDR3, likely reflecting a read error. The rearrangement links TRBV2 to TRBJ2-3; D is perhaps TRBD2 (5 bases). Looked up from germline, CDR1 is SNHLY and CDR2 is FYNNEI. Trimming shortened V by 6 bases and J by 2 bases, and 18 bases separated the two germline ends. This CDR3 contains 16 residues. The CDR3 coding sequence is TGTGCCAGCAGAAGACGGGGAGACCGATTCACAGATACGCAGTATTTA. It is translated as CASRRRGDRFTDTQYL.

There are a few counts of this clonotype. The chain is built from TRBV4-1 and TRBJ2-1; 8 bases match TRBD1. The trim removed 3 bases at V and 8 bases at J, leaving 12 bases unmatched. Germline CDR1 and CDR2: MGHRA and YSYEKL. The CDR3 length is 16 residues. In DNA form, the CDR3 reads TGCGCCAGCAGCCAGTCCAGGGGGCACGGTTGGGATGAGCAGTTCTTC. This gives the protein CASSQSRGHGWDEQFF.

At least ten counts were recorded for this clonotype. The J gene is TRBJ2-2, the V gene TRBV20-1; 11 bases match TRBD2. V gave up 4 bases and J gave up 6 bases; unmatched junction bases: 4. Germline CDR1 and CDR2: DFQATT and SNEGSKA (reference sequence). CDR3 length: 14 amino acids. The CDR3 bases are TGCAGTGCTAAGACTAGCGGGAATGCCGGGGAGCTGTTTTTT. It codes for CSAKTSGNAGELFF.